Below, one T cell receptor (beta chain) is given with its context. Its antigen is not yet known. Base qualities are not recorded, but no much larger clone differs from it by a single base. Libraries were prepared through the immunoSEQ multiplex PCR assay. DNA from the cultured and isolated CD4+ T cells underwent TCR beta CDR3 sequencing. Regarding the original processing steps: Non-productive TCR sequences were discarded, and reads were trimmed to the CDR3 region, with only CDR3s of 7 or more amino acids retained. Antigen-specific clonotypes were identified using the MANAFEST web app by comparison of expansion in peptide wells against reference cultures. For clones to be considered positive, expansion at FDR<0.05 versus reference and all other wells, an odds ratio above 5, and a frequency above 0.1% in two replicate wells were required. Clonotypes significantly expanded in SARS-CoV-2 spike wells and in at least one common cold coronavirus spike condition were defined as cross-reactive. CDR3 similarity was assessed by Levenshtein distance with the stringdist R package, and unrooted trees were built with ape in R 3.6.1. Here the immuneACCESS table is served through TCRdb, limited to in-frame sequences with V and J called. Missing clones are a known gap in these copies; in checked studies unresolved V genes cover under half, and the rest lacks a known reason. V, J and clone size were drawn from that table, and D and trimming were deduced from the DNA. This sample gives about 25,000 clones in total; 60% to 80% of them show up just once. Together, the top ten hold approximately 16% of the sample.

This sample was included in a study of vaccination effects on CD4 cells after COVID-19 (dated by TCRdb to the early 2020s). For the study in its entirety: Participants received two doses of either the BNT162b2 or the mRNA-1273 mRNA SARS-CoV-2 vaccine. In the study, cultures from other donors were sequenced using the Oncomine TCR Beta short-read assay on an Illumina iSeq 100. In both COVID-19 convalescent patients and infection-naive vaccine recipients, the study compared SARS-CoV-2 spike-specific CD4+ TCR repertoires from before mRNA vaccination with those from after it. Pre-vaccine samples from two convalescent patients were drawn 16 days and one week before the first dose, 142 and 148 days after COVID-19 diagnosis. A total of approximately 9 COVID-19 convalescent patients and a handful of SARS-CoV-2-naive healthy vaccine recipients were included in the full study. What the research found in general, with its limitations: Among convalescent patients, the spike-reactive repertoire after vaccination was made up mainly of new vaccine-induced clones that were largely distinct from the clones induced by infection. Marked clonal contraction was observed in both infection-induced and vaccine-induced clones at late post-vaccination timepoints, consistent with waning T cell responses. The study was limited by a small number of convalescent patients and lacked early post-infection timepoints.

The V and J ends are trimmed by 4 bases and 6 bases, leaving 6 bases between them. Looking up the germline V gene yields CDR1 SNHLY and CDR2 FYNNEI. The CDR3, cysteine through phenylalanine, is 11 amino acids long. The sequence is cut down to CDR3 DNA, 33 bases in frame from base 1. In the ViraFEST assay, PBMC were stimulated with viral peptide pools, and antigen-specific CD4+ T cell clonotypes were then identified by expansion using TCR sequencing. After around 10 days of culture, CD4+ T cells were isolated with the EasySep CD4+ T cell isolation kit. Convalescent patients had PCR-confirmed SARS-CoV-2 infection between March and December 2020, before Alpha, Beta and Delta variants emerged in the United States. Some 2 million PBMC per well were cultured in IMDM with roughly 5% human AB serum, about 9.4 IU/ml IL-2 and gentamicin, plus 10 ug/ml peptides. On days 3 and 7, half of the culture medium was replaced with fresh IL-2-containing medium. Unless noted otherwise, every peptide stimulation condition was grown in triplicate wells. Using Ficoll-Paque Plus gradient centrifugation, PBMC were separated from whole blood and then either used fresh or cryopreserved at -140C. The spike proteins of SARS-CoV-2 and of the common cold coronaviruses HCoV-NL63, HCoV-OC43 and HCoV-229E were spanned by overlapping peptide pools. The QIAamp micro DNA kit was used to extract genomic DNA from the cultured CD4+ T cells.

The sequenced sample was CD4+ T cells from PBMCs cultured with SARS-CoV-2 spike peptides, obtained before COVID-19 vaccination. Sample cell subset or site, as interpreted from the label and publication: SARS-CoV-2 spike overlapping peptide pool stimulation. The chain is made from TRBV2 and TRBJ1-2; the D gene cannot be named for sure. This receptor was identified in a human donor who had a prior SARS-CoV-2 infection. The CDR3 sequence is CASSGLDGYTF. DNA sequence: TGTGCCAGCAGTGGACTAGATGGCTACACCTTC.